The present T cell receptor beta chain was sequenced within a study of post-analysis software for immune sequencing data. The wider study: In terms of disease course, relapsing-remitting, secondary progressive and progressive-relapsing multiple sclerosis were included. Findings and limits, study-wide: F measure grouped same-batch samples tightly together. Among four to six TRBV segments more frequent in patients than controls were TRBV5-6, TRBV5-1 and TRBV20-1. Compared against controls, patients with multiple sclerosis displayed significantly lower normalized Chao1 diversity.

TCR beta libraries were prepared from cDNA with unique molecular identifiers. T cells numbering roughly 0.9 to 11 million gave rise to roughly 0.5 million cDNA molecules. TCRdb fed the PCR reads into MiXCR, producing one record per CDR3 protein. This table has 150,000 to 200,000 distinct CDR3 sequences, 30% appearing once. V shed 8 bases and J shed 4 bases, with 15 bases lying between them. Germline assignment: CDR1 MDHEN and CDR2 SYDVKM. The CDR3 consists of 14 residues. This clonotype was counted only a few times. Its target is not known. Sequenced input: blood. This rearrangement joins TRBV28 to TRBJ2-1; D uncertain. The source is a girl between 5 and 17 years old with multiple sclerosis. The CDR3 is CASGRDVTYNEQFF. CDR3 DNA sequence: TGTGCCAGCGGCCGCGATGTTACATACAATGAGCAGTTCTTC.